Listed here are 32 T cell receptor beta chains from one sample, sequenced in a study of blood T cell repertoires in COVID-19. Here immunoSEQ multiplex PCR was the method, and the copy in TCRdb shows in-frame clones only, minus some. The sample carries 250,000 to 350,000 clones, about 85% recorded once. The sample consisted of PBMCs or T cells enriched from blood (not recorded which). The receptor set was obtained from a woman aged 25 to 39 who had recovered from COVID-19.

The chain uses TRBV28 and TRBJ2-7, with D perhaps matching TRBD1 (6 bases). The CDR3 extends over 14 amino acids. Germline CDR1 MDHEN, CDR2 SYDVKM. Trimming left V 6 bases short and J 0 bases short, with 12 bases between. This chain's CDR3 is CASRGGQPSYEQYF. Here the CDR3 DNA reads TGTGCCAGCAGAGGCGGACAGCCCTCCTACGAGCAGTACTTC.

CDR3 nucleotide sequence: TGTGCCAGCAGCTTAGGACAGGGCATCCAGCCCCAGCATTTT. Protein product: CASSLGQGIQPQHF. The J gene is TRBJ1-5, the V gene TRBV7-9; 7 bases line up with TRBD1. Trimming removed 1 base from V and 7 bases from J; junction bases left unmatched: 4. The CDR3 spans 14 residues. Germline CDR1 SEHNR, CDR2 FQNEAQ (reference sequence). Complete variable domain (other parts from reference TRBV7-9 and TRBJ1-5): DTGVSQNPRHKITKRGQNVTFRCDPISEHNRLYWYRQTLGQGPEFLTYFQNEAQLEKSRLLSDRFSAERPKGSFSTLEIQRTEQGDSAMYLCASSLGQGIQPQHFGDGTRLSIL.

The V call is TRBV7-6, the J call TRBJ1-1; 7 nucleotides match TRBD1. CDR3 length: 13 residues. CDR1 and CDR2 (germline): SGHVS, FNYEAQ. J lost 7 bases, V lost 4 bases, and 6 bases had no gene match. The DNA for the CDR3 is TGTGCCAGCAGCTCCCAACAGGGGCTTGAAGCTTTCTTT. Its protein product is CASSSQQGLEAFF.

Concerning this clone: Other DNA sequences within the sample encode an identical CDR3. The rearrangement links TRBV30 to TRBJ1-2; possibly TRBD1 for D (6 bases). This CDR3 is built from 13 residues. V shed 0 bases and J shed 7 bases, with 12 bases lying between them. Per germline, CDR1 GTSNPN and CDR2 SVGIG (reference sequence). The CDR3 protein is CAWSVGGGAGYTF. The CDR3, as DNA: TGTGCCTGGAGTGTAGGTGGGGGGGCTGGCTACACCTTC.

The V and J genes are TRBV27 and TRBJ1-6; 7 nucleotides match TRBD1. Germline V lookup: CDR1 MNHEY, CDR2 SMNVEV (reference sequence). The CDR3 spans 14 residues. With V trimmed by 4 bases and J by 12 bases, 9 bases remained unmatched. CDR3 in DNA: TGTGCCAGCAGTTCTTCCCGGGGACAGTTACCCCTCCACTTT. As protein: CASSSSRGQLPLHF.

The chain couples TRBV30 to TRBJ1-1; 7 nucleotides match TRBD1. The CDR3 loop spans 13 amino acids. In germline, CDR1 is GTSNPN, CDR2 SVGIG (reference sequence). J lost 8 bases, V lost 3 bases, and 9 bases had no gene match. The DNA of the CDR3 is TGTGCCTGGAGGGGAAAGGGGGCTCCGGAAGCTTTCTTT. Translation gives CAWRGKGAPEAFF.

This clone was found once. The rearrangement uses TRBV24-1 and TRBJ1-2; D is unclear. Trimming pared 4 bases from V and 2 bases from J, leaving 7 bases between. CDR3 length equals 13 residues. Germline loops: CDR1 KGHDR, CDR2 SFDVKD. CDR3 nucleotide sequence: TGTGCCACCAGTGACAAACAGAACTATGGCTACACCTTC. Translating gives CATSDKQNYGYTF.

DNA of the CDR3: TGTGCCAGCAGCTCAGGGAGGGGGGAAAAACTGTTTTTT. This gives the protein CASSSGRGEKLFF. This chain links TRBV9 with TRBJ1-4; possible D gene TRBD1, 6 bases. This CDR3 comprises 13 residues. V was pared by 4 bases and J by 8 bases, with 12 bases between. Germline values: CDR1 SGDLS, CDR2 YYNGEE.

This clone was observed a handful of times. The rearrangement links TRBV2 to TRBJ1-6; D may be TRBD1 (6 bases). The CDR3 covers 14 residues. V shed 5 bases and J shed 10 bases, with 15 bases lying between them. Per the germline V gene, CDR1 is SNHLY and CDR2 is FYNNEI. In DNA form, the CDR3 reads TGTGCCAGCAGTATTGGACAGCGCACATCACCCCTCCACTTT. This codes for CASSIGQRTSPLHF.

This chain uses TRBV6-5 with TRBJ1-2; unclear D gene. The length of the CDR3 is 14 residues. Germline CDR1 and CDR2: MNHEY and SVGAGI. V was cut by 8 bases and J by 4 bases, with 17 bases left in between. CDR3 sequence (DNA): TGTGCCAGCTCGGAGTCAGCGCTTCTCTATGGCTACACCTTC. It codes for CASSESALLYGYTF.

V usage is TRBV10-2 and J usage is TRBJ1-2; D is uncertain. V lost 6 bases to trimming and J lost 3 bases, with 14 bases between them. The CDR3 has 14 residues. Germline loops: CDR1 WSHSY, CDR2 SAAADI. CDR3 DNA sequence: TGCGCCAGCAGGGTCGCCGATAGCGACTATGGCTACACCTTC. Protein sequence: CASRVADSDYGYTF.

The CDR3 DNA reads TGTGCCAGTAGTTCAACCGGGACAGGGGGCGCGAGGGTCAATTCACCCCTCCACTTT. Its protein product is CASSSTGTGGARVNSPLHF. The gene calls are TRBV19 and TRBJ1-6; the match to TRBD1 covers 12 bases. Germline values: CDR1 LNHDA, CDR2 SQIVND (reference sequence). V was pared by 5 bases and J by 7 bases, with 15 bases of the junction left unmatched. The CDR3 covers 19 residues.

V usage is TRBV2 and J usage is TRBJ1-5; 8 nucleotides align to TRBD1. The CDR3 covers 15 residues. The trim removed 3 bases at V and 6 bases at J, leaving 7 bases unmatched. From germline, CDR1 is SNHLY and CDR2 FYNNEI. The CDR3 sequence: CASSDGQGAGQPQHF. DNA of the CDR3: TGTGCCAGCAGTGATGGGCAGGGGGCAGGTCAGCCCCAGCATTTT.

This clone is a singleton in its sample. This sequence joins TRBV7-6 and TRBJ1-1; 8 nucleotides align to TRBD1. J gave up 1 base and V 5 bases, and 3 bases lay outside the gene matches. Germline V lookup: CDR1 SGHVS, CDR2 FNYEAQ. This CDR3 contains 14 residues. CDR3 in amino acids: CASSPDRGNTEAFF. In DNA, the CDR3 is TGTGCCAGCAGCCCAGACAGGGGGAACACTGAAGCTTTCTTT.

The chain couples TRBV5-1 to TRBJ2-2, with TRBD1 matching over 8 bases. CDR1 is SGHRS and CDR2 is YFSETQ in the germline V gene. The CDR3 extends over 16 amino acids. The trim removed 0 bases at V and 5 bases at J, leaving 6 bases unmatched. CDR3 in DNA: TGCGCCAGCAGCTTGGCTCACAGGGGGTCAACCGGGGAGCTGTTTTTT. As protein: CASSLAHRGSTGELFF.

In this sample, this clone turned up a few times. The chain is built from TRBV12-5 and TRBJ2-2; 7 positions agree with TRBD1. V trimming: 4 bases; J trimming: 9 bases; junction bases outside the gene matches: 8. The CDR3 extends over 14 amino acids. Germline values: CDR1 LGHNT, CDR2 FRNRAP. The CDR3 reads CASGSTGMRRELFF. The CDR3 region has the DNA TGTGCTAGTGGTTCGACAGGGATGCGTAGGGAGCTGTTTTTT.

The chain uses TRBV5-6 and TRBJ1-2, with TRBD1 matching over 9 bases. The length of the CDR3 is 15 residues. Germline CDR1 reads SGHDT; CDR2 reads YYEEEE. With V trimmed by 3 bases and J by 5 bases, 8 bases remained unmatched. Here the CDR3 DNA reads TGTGCCAGCAGCTCCAGAGGGACAGGGCCTTATGGCTACACCTTC. This codes for CASSSRGTGPYGYTF.

The V gene is TRBV28, the J gene TRBJ1-1; no definite D call. The germline V and J ends were trimmed by 2 bases and 1 base, with 8 bases remaining between them. The CDR3 loop spans 14 amino acids. CDR1 is MDHEN, CDR2 SYDVKM, per germline. In nucleotides, the CDR3 is TGTGCCAGCAGTTTAATGTTAGCGAACACTGAAGCTTTCTTT. This encodes CASSLMLANTEAFF.

V usage is TRBV28 and J usage is TRBJ1-6, with a weak D call TRBD1 (5 bases). Trimming took off 1 base at V and 7 bases at J, with 8 bases between the two ends. Germline assignment: CDR1 MDHEN and CDR2 SYDVKM. The CDR3 consists of 14 residues. The CDR3 nucleotides read TGTGCCAGCAGTTTATCCTCAGGGAATTCACCCCTCCACTTT. This gives the protein CASSLSSGNSPLHF.

The chain employs TRBV7-4 and TRBJ1-1; D unclear. Germline V gene sequence: CDR1 SGHVT, CDR2 SQSDAQ. V lost 7 bases to trimming and J lost 1 base, with 16 bases between them. The CDR3 length is 15 residues. The CDR3 here is CASNHQRGPNTEAFF. The CDR3 DNA reads TGTGCCAGCAACCACCAGAGAGGGCCGAACACTGAAGCTTTCTTT.

The rearrangement links TRBV30 to TRBJ2-1; perhaps TRBD2 as D (5 bases). V shed 0 bases and J shed 7 bases, with 7 bases lying between them. From germline, CDR1 is GTSNPN and CDR2 SVGIG (reference sequence). The CDR3 sequence is 12 residues long. For the CDR3, the DNA is TGTGCCTGGAGTGTATTAGCGAATGAGCAGTTCTTC. It yields the protein CAWSVLANEQFF.

The V and J genes are TRBV6-5 and TRBJ1-5; D call uncertain. The germline gives CDR1 MNHEY, CDR2 SVGAGI. Trimming left V 10 bases short and J 7 bases short, with 17 bases between. The CDR3 contains 13 residues. As DNA, the CDR3 is TGTGCCACCTCTACGGGGTTCGGGCAGCCCCAGCATTTT. Translated, it gives CATSTGFGQPQHF.

The J gene is TRBJ1-6, the V gene TRBV6-5, with D possibly TRBD1 on 5 matching bases. Germline loops: CDR1 MNHEY, CDR2 SVGAGI. The V gene lost 2 bases and the J gene lost 7 bases, with 12 bases spanning the gap. This CDR3 has 15 residues. The CDR3 protein is CASSYNGGSNSPLHF. The CDR3 DNA reads as TGTGCCAGCAGTTACAATGGGGGGTCGAATTCACCCCTCCACTTT.

The chain carries TRBV3-1 (or the pseudogene TRBV3-2) and TRBJ1-5, with D maybe TRBD1 (5 bases). V lost 1 base to trimming and J lost 3 bases, with 10 bases between them. Germline lookup yields CDR1 LGHDT and CDR2 YNNKEL (reference sequence). This CDR3 comprises 15 residues. CDR3 residues: CASSQGGGNNQPQHF. Here the CDR3 DNA reads TGTGCCAGCAGCCAAGGGGGGGGAAACAATCAGCCCCAGCATTTT.

This clone appeared once. The chain recombines TRBV2 with TRBJ1-5, with D unclear. The CDR3 is 13 amino acids. Germline V CDR1 and CDR2: SNHLY, FYNNEI. The V end lost 4 bases, the J end lost 4 bases, and 8 bases lay between the germline ends. CDR3 nucleotides: TGTGCCAGCAGTGGCCAGGTAAATCAGCCCCAGCATTTT. This translates into CASSGQVNQPQHF.

The chain employs TRBV9 and TRBJ2-7; 7 bases line up with TRBD1. Germline CDR1 reads SGDLS; CDR2 reads YYNGEE. Unmatched junction bases numbered 6, after V lost 4 bases and J lost 2 bases. This CDR3 has 14 amino acids. Written as DNA, the CDR3 is TGTGCCAGCAGCTCCTCCGGGACAGCCTACGAGCAGTACTTC. Translating gives CASSSSGTAYEQYF.

V is TRBV2 and J is TRBJ1-5, with a tentative D call TRBD1 (6 bases). The germline V gene has CDR1 SNHLY and CDR2 FYNNEI. The CDR3 spans 13 residues. Trimming removed 8 bases from V and 4 bases from J, with 12 bases in between. CDR3 DNA: TGTGCCAGCCATCAGGACAGTAATCAGCCCCAGCATTTT. This codes for CASHQDSNQPQHF.

This clone was seen a single time. This chain connects TRBV11-2 to TRBJ2-2, with a tentative D call TRBD1 (6 bases). The CDR3 covers 17 residues. The germline V gene encodes CDR1 SGHAT and CDR2 FQNNGV. Deletions cut 8 bases from V and 6 bases from J, with 25 bases between. This CDR3 reads CASAWALQFGQPGELFF. The CDR3 bases are TGTGCCAGCGCTTGGGCGCTCCAATTCGGACAGCCCGGGGAGCTGTTTTTT.

This chain uses TRBV5-5 with TRBJ1-2, with 9 nucleotides matching TRBD1. V trimming: 2 bases; J trimming: 0 bases; junction bases outside the gene matches: 5. From germline, CDR1 is SGHKS and CDR2 YYEKEE (reference sequence). CDR3 length: 16 residues. CDR3 residues: CASSFLDRGTNYGYTF. The CDR3 DNA follows: TGTGCCAGCAGCTTCTTGGACAGGGGCACTAACTATGGCTACACCTTC.

The J gene is TRBJ1-1, the V gene TRBV19; the D is unclear. Germline V gives CDR1 LNHDA, CDR2 SQIVND (reference sequence). This CDR3 contains 13 residues. Trimming left V 6 bases short and J 1 base short, with 9 bases between. CDR3 coding DNA: TGTGCCAGTAGCCAGACACAGAACACTGAAGCTTTCTTT. Residues: CASSQTQNTEAFF.

About this clone: Likely a read error: the CDR3 ends without its conserved phenylalanine or tryptophan. The DNA is left out, because the CDR3 cannot be placed on it with certainty; the CDR3 is given as TCRdb lists it. The chain couples TRBV20-1 to TRBJ1-1; TRBD1 reflects the table's D call only, with no check against the DNA. Per the germline V gene, CDR1 is DFQATT and CDR2 is SNEGSKA (reference sequence). The CDR3 is 11 amino acids in total, end residues counted. The CDR3 sequence: CSGLQGPASFV.

In nucleotides, the CDR3 is TGTGCCAGCAGCCCCGTTGCAGGCACTGAAGCTTTCTTT. Its translation: CASSPVAGTEAFF. V is TRBV7-9 and J is TRBJ1-1; D remains unclear. Germline CDR1 reads SEHNR; CDR2 reads FQNEAQ (reference sequence). V shed 5 bases and J shed 4 bases, with 11 bases lying between them. CDR3 length: 13 residues.